This record concerns one T cell receptor beta chain sequence. Profiled with immunoSEQ multiplex PCR; TCRdb holds only in-frame clones, not every one. This sample carries approximately 100,000 clones, approximately 84% of them seen once, and the ten largest clones take roughly 6.3%. The sample comes from a study of blood T cell repertoires in COVID-19. Trimming at V came to 4 bases and at J to 8 bases, leaving 5 bases not matched to a gene. The length of the CDR3 is 13 residues. Looked up from germline, CDR1 is LGHNA and CDR2 is YSLEER. This TCR derives from a man aged 55 to 70 with acute or convalescent COVID-19. Sequencing was done on a sample of peripheral blood. This chain uses TRBV4-3 with TRBJ1-5; 7 bases match TRBD1. This CDR3 reads CASSLDRVKPQHF. In nucleotides, the CDR3 is TGCGCCAGCAGCCTAGACAGGGTGAAGCCCCAGCATTTT.